This T cell receptor beta chain was observed in a study of Tregs in tolerant kidney transplant recipients. Study-wide points: The small number of patients limits these findings pending further validation.

This clone was detected only once. Its target is unknown. Mixed chimerism was transient after nonmyeloablative marrow transplants from related graft donors. Unstimulated regulatory T cells (CD4+CD25+CD127-), CD4+CD25- non-regulatory cells, CD4 and CD8 cells were FACS-sorted from thawed PBMCs. Data came from immunoSEQ multiplex PCR; TCRdb stores just in-frame clones and leaves some out. This table holds 50,000 or so clones, about nine tenths found once. The germline CDR1 and CDR2 sequences are SGHAT and FQNNGV. The length of the CDR3 is 14 residues. The V end lost 3 bases, the J end lost 4 bases, and 9 bases lay between the germline ends.

The sequence was obtained from a human patient who received a combined kidney and bone marrow transplant. Some T cells may have originated in the graft donor. The sample consisted of CD8+ T cells from blood (PBMCs), taken 24 months after the transplant. This chain links TRBV11-2 with TRBJ2-2, with TRBD1 as a possible D gene (6 bases). CDR3 residues: CASSLGAGTGELFF. DNA of the CDR3: TGTGCCAGCAGCTTGGGGGCGGGCACCGGGGAGCTGTTTTTT. The whole variable domain, remainder taken from reference TRBV11-2 and TRBJ2-2, is EAGVAQSPRYKIIEKRQSVAFWCNPISGHATLYWYQQILGQGPKLLIQFQNNGVVDDSQLPKDRFSAERLKGVDSTLKIQPAKLEDSAVYLCASSLGAGTGELFFGEGSRLTVL.